This entry is about one TCR beta chain. This sample was included in a study of blood T cell repertoires in COVID-19. At the level of the study: The origin of the acute and convalescent COVID-19 samples was the United States, Italy and Spain. PBMCs, B-cell-depleted T cells, or T cells provided the cDNA or gDNA that made up the material.

CDR3 length: 15 amino acids. V was trimmed by 2 bases and J by 3 bases, leaving 14 bases between them. Germline CDR1 is SGHNT and CDR2 is YYREEE (reference sequence). Methods used by the authors: Reference gene primer amplification gave estimated nucleated cell counts. The method was immunoSEQ multiplex PCR; TCRdb's version includes in-frame clones alone and lacks a portion of them. From that table come the V and J calls and clone size; the DNA was used to work out D and trimming. The sample consists of about 120,000 clones, about 85% of them appearing once. The chain is built from TRBV5-4 and TRBJ1-1, with D possibly matching TRBD1 (6 bases). This receptor was taken from a man aged 55 to 70 with acute or convalescent COVID-19. Source material: peripheral blood. The DNA for the CDR3 is TGTGCCAGCAGCTTCGGGACACTCGGCGACACTGAAGCTTTCTTT. Amino acid sequence: CASSFGTLGDTEAFF.